This T cell receptor (beta chain) was documented in a study of blood T cell repertoires in COVID-19. About the study: COVID-19 samples from acute and convalescent phases originated in the United States, Italy and Spain. Sources were T cells, B-cell-depleted T cells, or PBMCs; the material itself was cDNA or gDNA.

Either two negative PCRs, clearance, or symptom resolution qualified Cohort 3 donors as recovered. V shed 1 base and J 8 bases; nucleotides not matched to a gene: 1. The germline V gene has CDR1 GTSNPN and CDR2 SVGIG (reference sequence). The CDR3 length is 12 residues. In the original analysis: Estimated nucleated cell counts came from reference gene primer amplification. TCRdb keeps only in-frame clones here, not all; method: immunoSEQ multiplex PCR. That table furnishes V, J and clone size, whereas the DNA furnished D and trimming. The sample includes some 530,000 clones, approximately 91% seen only once; the top ten take 6.5% to 9.5%.

Sequencing used PBMCs or T cells enriched from blood (not recorded which). This TCR came from a woman aged 60-70 years who had recovered from COVID-19. The chain has TRBV30 and TRBJ2-1; 8 positions agree with TRBD1. This CDR3 reads CAWSDRGDEQFF. CDR3 nucleotide sequence: TGTGCCTGGAGTGACAGGGGGGATGAGCAGTTCTTC.